A single T cell receptor beta chain is shown here with its context. No antigen is known for it. The source of the sample is a study of T cells after posttransplantation cyclophosphamide. The CDR3 runs 16 residues. The V end lost 0 bases, the J end lost 2 bases, and 13 bases lay between the germline ends. Germline V gives CDR1 SGDLS, CDR2 YYNGEE. Study-wide findings and caveats: Skin or GI-infiltrating T cells shared few TRB sequences with blood. After PTCy, TRB diversity resembled that of CNI/methotrexate controls.

The protocol was immunoSEQ multiplex PCR, while the TCRdb copy is restricted to in-frame clones and leaves out a portion. The table includes 25,000 to 30,000 clones, roughly 89% detected once. The clonotype comes from a man aged 50 to 60. The sequencing sample was made of PBMCs. This chain links TRBV9 with TRBJ2-3; D is perhaps TRBD2 (7 bases). The CDR3 spells CASSVGRGGTTDTQYF. In nucleotides, the CDR3 is TGTGCCAGCAGCGTAGGACGCGGGGGCACCACAGATACGCAGTATTTT.